Listed below are T cell receptor beta chains from one sample, sequenced in a study of T cell changes during pregnancy in multiple sclerosis. Sequencing used immunoSEQ multiplex PCR; TCRdb keeps in-frame clones, though not all of them. The sample has 25,000 or so clones; about 93% are singletons. The specimen comprised CD8+ T cells from peripheral blood mononuclear cells, sampled before pregnancy. These receptors all come from a female donor with multiple sclerosis, enrolled in a pregnancy study. The CDR3 runs from the conserved cysteine through the conserved F or W. A D gene is named only where the DNA matches it firmly. Clone size, where shown, is once, few, many, or a class for clones that have expanded.

TRBJ1-5,NA,TRBV6-1,NA,TGTGCCAGCAGTGAAGTGGGTTCCAGGGTCGGCAATCAGCCCCAGCATTTT,CASSEVGSRVGNQPQHF
TRBJ2-7,TRBD1,TRBV28,NA,TGTGCCAGCAGTTTAGAAACGGTGACAGGGTTATCCTACGAGCAGTACTTC,CASSLETVTGLSYEQYF
TRBJ1-5,NA,TRBV4-3,NA,TGCGCCAGCAGCCTCTACACAGGGAATCAGCCCCAGCATTTT,CASSLYTGNQPQHF
TRBJ1-2,NA,TRBV6-1,NA,TGTGCCAGCAAAGTAGGCGGCTATGGCTACACCTTC,CASKVGGYGYTF
TRBJ2-1,TRBD1,TRBV2,NA,TGTGCCAGCAGTGAACCACAGGGGATAATGGCCAATGAGCAGTTCTTC,CASSEPQGIMANEQFF
TRBJ2-3,TRBD1,TRBV6-5,NA,TGTGCCAGCAGTTCGAACCCCGGGACAGGGGTAGATACGCAGTATTTT,CASSSNPGTGVDTQYF
TRBJ2-3,TRBD1,TRBV27,once,TGTGCCAGCAGTCGTGGACAGGCGATCACAGATACGCAGTATTTT,CASSRGQAITDTQYF
TRBJ2-7,NA,TRBV28,once,TGTGCCAGCAGTTTAGTCCCCTCCGGGTCCTACGAGCAGTACTTC,CASSLVPSGSYEQYF
TRBJ2-3,NA,TRBV13,NA,TGTGCCAGCAGCTCCACTAGCACAGATACGCAGTATTTT,CASSSTSTDTQYF
TRBJ1-6,TRBD1,TRBV7-6,NA,TGTGCCAGCAGCTCAGGACAGGGCTATTCACCCCTCCACTTT,CASSSGQGYSPLHF
TRBJ2-7,TRBD1,TRBV27,NA,TGTGCCAGCAGTCCGCGGGACAGGGGAAATTCCTACGAGCAGTACTTC,CASSPRDRGNSYEQYF
TRBJ2-7,TRBD1,TRBV19,NA,TGTGCCAGTAGTACAACAGGGGGTTCCCCCTACGAGCAGTACTTC,CASSTTGGSPYEQYF
TRBJ2-2,NA,TRBV5-1,NA,TGCGCCAGCAGCTGGAGTCCCACCGGGGAGCTGTTTTTT,CASSWSPTGELFF
TRBJ2-7,NA,TRBV10-3,NA,TGTGCCGTCACCCGCGAGCAGTACTTC,CAVTREQYF
TRBJ1-4,TRBD1,TRBV9,once,TGTGCCAGCAGCCCCCATACCGGGACAGCTAATAATGAAAAACTGTTTTTT,CASSPHTGTANNEKLFF
TRBJ2-7,NA,TRBV13,NA,TGTGCCAGCAGCTTAGGGCGGGACAGCGACGAGCAGTACTTC,CASSLGRDSDEQYF
TRBJ2-2,TRBD2,TRBV7-3,NA,TGTGCCAGCAGCTTAATGCGGGAGTGGGCCGGGGAGCTGTTTTTT,CASSLMREWAGELFF
TRBJ2-1,TRBD2,TRBV2,NA,TGTGCCAGCAGCCCTCGCGGGGGAAACTTGGACAATGAGCAGTTCTTC,CASSPRGGNLDNEQFF
TRBJ2-5,NA,TRBV4-3,NA,TGCGCCAGCAGCCAAGAGGCGGATTCAGAGACCCAGTACTTC,CASSQEADSETQYF
TRBJ2-1,TRBD2,TRBV25-1,NA,TGTGCCATTAGACTAGCGGGGTCCCATGAGCAGTTCTTC,CAIRLAGSHEQFF
TRBJ2-1,TRBD1,TRBV6-4,NA,TGTGCCAGCAGTGACGGGACAGGGGGCAATGAGCAGTTCTTC,CASSDGTGGNEQFF
TRBJ1-2,TRBD1,TRBV7-9,NA,TGTGCCAGCAGCTTAGGGACAGGGGATGGCTACACCTTC,CASSLGTGDGYTF
TRBJ2-5,TRBD2,TRBV7-9,NA,TGTGCCAGCAGTTTAAACCTAGCGGGGCAAGAGACCCAGTACTTC,CASSLNLAGQETQYF
TRBJ2-7,NA,TRBV27,NA,TGTGCCAGCAGTTTATCGAGAGGTAAAGAGCAGTACTTC,CASSLSRGKEQYF
TRBJ1-1,TRBD1,TRBV4-3,NA,TGCGCCAGCAGCCAAGATAGGCGGGACAGCGGTGGGGCTTTCTTT,CASSQDRRDSGGAFF
TRBJ2-3,NA,TRBV9,NA,TGTGCCAGCGGGACTGGGGGGAGTAGCACAGATACGCAGTATTTT,CASGTGGSSTDTQYF
TRBJ2-7,NA,TRBV6-6,few,TGTGCCAGCAGCCTACGGGAGAGCGACGAGCAGTACTTC,CASSLRESDEQYF